The subject of this entry is one T cell receptor beta chain. Time point noted: newly diagnosed GD, antithyroid drugs for less than 3 months. Following extraction of RNA from PBMCs, that RNA was used to make the TCR library. Library construction for TCR beta used iRepertoire HTBI primers and Arm-PCR of CDR3 regions. Via MiXCR, TCRdb re-called the multiplex PCR reads, giving one row per CDR3 protein. The sample lists around 460,000 distinct CDR3 sequences, 12% to 15% seen once, with approximately 17% in the top ten. Looked up from germline, CDR1 is LNHDA and CDR2 is SQIVND (reference sequence). The CDR3 runs to 15 residues. The trim removed 8 bases at V and 7 bases at J, leaving 6 bases unmatched. The data belong to a study of regulatory T cells in long-lasting Graves disease. The sample was also linked to a second study, of T cells in Graves' hyperthyroidism and ophthalmopathy.

The specimen comprised peripheral blood mononuclear cells (PBMCs), sampled at new diagnosis, from a patient treated with antithyroid drugs. The receptor was derived from a woman aged 45-65 years with Graves disease. V is TRBV19 and J is TRBJ2-2; 14 bases are a match to TRBD2. The CDR3: CASGTSGRVGGELFF. The CDR3 DNA reads as TGTGCCAGTGGGACTAGCGGGAGAGTAGGCGGGGAGCTGTTTTTT.